This T cell receptor (beta chain) was recovered during a study of OX40 agonist ivuxolimab in advanced cancers. Study summary: The dose-escalation cohort was approximately 84% male, with a mean age of 60 years, ranging about 23 to 80.

This clone was observed a few times. TCRdb keeps only in-frame clones here, not all; method: immunoSEQ multiplex PCR. The sample consists of some 65,000 clones, 85% of them appearing once. Germline loops: CDR1 LNHDA, CDR2 SQIVND (reference sequence). V dropped 7 bases and J dropped 1 base, with 13 bases sitting between them. There are 14 residues in the CDR3. The genes are TRBV19 and TRBJ1-1; D ambiguous. The clonotype originates from an adult with an advanced solid tumor such as melanoma, head and neck, liver or kidney cancer. The source material was CD4+ or CD8+ T cells sorted from blood, sampled in a trial of the OX40 agonist ivuxolimab. CDR3 sequence (DNA): TGTGCCAGTACCCCAAGGGTCGCGAACACTGAAGCTTTCTTT. This encodes CASTPRVANTEAFF.